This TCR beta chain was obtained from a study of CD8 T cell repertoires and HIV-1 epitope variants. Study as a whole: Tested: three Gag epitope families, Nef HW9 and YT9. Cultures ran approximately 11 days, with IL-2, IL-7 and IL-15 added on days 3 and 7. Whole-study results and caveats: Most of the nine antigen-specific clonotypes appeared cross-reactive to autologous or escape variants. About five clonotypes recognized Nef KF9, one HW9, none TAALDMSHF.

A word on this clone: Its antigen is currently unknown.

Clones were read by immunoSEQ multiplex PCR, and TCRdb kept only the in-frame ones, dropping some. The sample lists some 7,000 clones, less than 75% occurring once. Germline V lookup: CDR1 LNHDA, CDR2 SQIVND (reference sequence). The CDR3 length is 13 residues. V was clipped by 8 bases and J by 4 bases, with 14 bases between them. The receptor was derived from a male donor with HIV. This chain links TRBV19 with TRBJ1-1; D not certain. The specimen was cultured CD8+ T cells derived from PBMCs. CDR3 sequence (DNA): TGTGCCAGTGCGTCGGGAGGGATCACTGAAGCTTTCTTT. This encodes CASASGGITEAFF. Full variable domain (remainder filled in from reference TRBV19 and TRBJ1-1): DGGITQSPKYLFRKEGQNVTLSCEQNLNHDAMYWYRQDPGQGLRLIYYSQIVNDFQKGDIAEGYSVSREKKESFPLTVTSAQKNPTAFYLCASASGGITEAFFGQGTRLTVV.